Presented here are 27 T cell receptor beta chains from one specimen sequenced in a study of blood T cell repertoires in COVID-19. TCRdb's table, derived via immunoSEQ multiplex PCR, lists solely in-frame clones and lacks some. The sample lists some 260,000 clones, about 80% seen once, with approximately 4.5% in the top ten. The material sequenced was PBMCs or T cells enriched from blood (not recorded which). The receptors were gathered from a man aged 25-45 years with acute COVID-19.

The rearrangement uses TRBV6-2 or TRBV6-3 and TRBJ2-2, with D maybe TRBD1 (6 bases). CDR1 and CDR2 (germline): MNHEY, SVGEGT. This CDR3 has 17 residues. V was cut by 2 bases and J by 3 bases, with 16 bases left in between. CDR3 in DNA: TGTGCCAGCAGTTACCAGGCACAGGGTTCCTACACCGGGGAGCTGTTTTTT. It specifies CASSYQAQGSYTGELFF.

The rearrangement uses TRBV11-3 and TRBJ2-7, with 13 bases that match TRBD2. The CDR3 is 16 amino acids. From germline, CDR1 is SGHNT and CDR2 YENEEA. Trimming took 1 base from V and 2 from J; bases not matched to a gene: 2. CDR3 region: CASSLVGLAGAYEQYV. As DNA, the CDR3 is TGTGCCAGCAGCTTAGTTGGACTAGCGGGAGCCTACGAGCAGTACGTC.

The genes are TRBV12-3 or TRBV12-4 and TRBJ1-1; no clear D. With 10 bases removed from V and 5 bases from J, the gap between germline ends came to 11 bases. The CDR3 spans 11 residues. The CDR3 DNA follows: TGTGCCACCCGACGGAGGACTGAAGCTTTCTTT. Translated: CATRRRTEAFF.

CDR3 in amino acids: CASSSRQDDGYTF. The CDR3 DNA sequence: TGCGCCAGCAGTTCGCGACAGGACGATGGCTACACCTTC. The chain uses TRBV10-1 and TRBJ1-2; perhaps TRBD1 as D (6 bases). In germline, CDR1 is WNHNN, CDR2 SYGVQD (reference sequence). CDR3 length: 13 amino acids. V was trimmed by 5 bases and J by 6 bases, leaving 13 bases between them.

This chain joins TRBV5-5 and TRBJ2-5; D is ambiguous. The germline CDR1 and CDR2 sequences are SGHKS and YYEKEE (reference sequence). Trimming cost V 4 bases and J 2 bases, with 12 bases left between them. CDR3 length equals 14 residues. CDR3 amino acids: CASSPGPRQETQYF. CDR3 bases: TGTGCCAGCAGCCCAGGTCCCCGGCAAGAGACCCAGTACTTC.

The genes are TRBV6-5 and TRBJ1-1, with a tentative D call TRBD1 (6 bases). The V and J ends lost 7 bases and 3 bases respectively, with 15 bases between them. CDR3 length equals 14 residues. Germline V CDR1 and CDR2: MNHEY, SVGAGI. CDR3 DNA: TGTGCCAGCAAGGAGCAGGGGCGGGACACTGAAGCTTTCTTT. Its protein product is CASKEQGRDTEAFF.

The chain combines TRBV7-2 with TRBJ2-2; no clear D gene. V was cut by 5 bases and J by 8 bases, with 9 bases left in between. Germline V CDR1 and CDR2: SGHTA, FQGNSA. This CDR3 region has 12 residues. CDR3: CASSPYLGELFF. The CDR3 DNA reads TGTGCCAGCAGCCCGTACTTGGGGGAGCTGTTTTTT.

The chain combines TRBV5-3 with TRBJ2-4; 7 bases map to TRBD2. TRBV5-3 is an ORF for which the function is uncertain. The trim removed 0 bases at V and 4 bases at J, leaving 1 base unmatched. The CDR3 is 14 residues long. The chain's CDR3 is CARSLGSGKNIQYF. The CDR3 nucleotides are TGTGCCAGAAGCTTGGGTAGCGGGAAAAACATTCAGTACTTC.

V gene TRBV27 combines with J gene TRBJ2-1; D might be TRBD1 (7 bases). The germline V and J ends were trimmed by 5 bases and 0 bases, with 11 bases remaining between them. This CDR3 region has 15 residues. Looked up from germline, CDR1 is MNHEY and CDR2 is SMNVEV (reference sequence). CDR3 sequence: CASSPGGSSYNEQFF. For the CDR3, the DNA is TGTGCCAGCAGTCCAGGGGGGAGCTCCTACAATGAGCAGTTCTTC.

This clone was seen only a few times. The gene calls are TRBV29-1 and TRBJ1-2; D unclear. V lost 3 bases to trimming and J lost 6 bases, with 5 bases between them. Germline CDR1 reads SQVTM; CDR2 reads ANQGSEA. This CDR3 is built from 10 residues. In nucleotides, the CDR3 is TGCAGCGTTGATGAGGATGGCTACACCTTC. This encodes CSVDEDGYTF.

J is TRBJ2-4 and V is TRBV6-1, with TRBD2 matching 13 bases. CDR3 length: 19 residues. The germline gives CDR1 MNHNS, CDR2 SASEGT. V shed 4 bases and J 1 base; nucleotides not matched to a gene: 10. The CDR3, as DNA: TGTGCCAGCAGTGGGGCCACTAGCGGGGGGGTAATGGCCAAAAACATTCAGTACTTC. Amino acids: CASSGATSGGVMAKNIQYF.

V usage is TRBV14 and J usage is TRBJ2-1; D perhaps matches TRBD2 (6 bases). V was pared by 4 bases and J by 9 bases, with 16 bases between. The CDR3 is 14 amino acids. Germline V gives CDR1 SGHDN, CDR2 FVKESK. As DNA, the CDR3 is TGTGCCAGCAGCCCGTACCGAGCCGGGGGTGAGCAGTTCTTC. It codes for CASSPYRAGGEQFF.

The chain uses TRBV6-5 and TRBJ2-7; TRBD2 matches 11 bases. This CDR3 is built from 15 residues. After removal of 6 bases from V and 0 bases from J, the junction contained 4 bases not matched to a gene. In germline, CDR1 is MNHEY, CDR2 SVGAGI. The CDR3 coding sequence is TGTGCCAGCAGGGTGCTAGCGGGAGGCTCCTACGAGCAGTACGTC. It codes for CASRVLAGGSYEQYV.

The V gene is TRBV18, the J gene TRBJ2-6; D uncertain. Trimming pared 0 bases from V and 4 bases from J, leaving 10 bases between. Germline CDR1 reads KGHSH; CDR2 reads LQKENI. The CDR3 is 16 amino acids. This CDR3 reads CASSPPAARGANVLTF. The CDR3 DNA sequence: TGTGCCAGCTCACCACCGGCGGCGCGCGGGGCCAACGTCCTGACTTTC.

This chain joins TRBV5-5 and TRBJ1-3; D perhaps matches TRBD1 (5 bases). V shed 4 bases and J shed 7 bases, with 12 bases lying between them. This CDR3 has 13 amino acids. From germline, CDR1 is SGHKS and CDR2 YYEKEE (reference sequence). CDR3 loop: CASSQGPGNTIYF. In DNA form, the CDR3 reads TGTGCCAGCAGCCAGGGCCCAGGGAACACCATATATTTT.

The V gene is TRBV7-2, the J gene TRBJ1-5; 7 nucleotides match TRBD1. The junction had 10 bases not matched to a gene; V was cut back by 5 bases and J by 3 bases. Germline CDR1 and CDR2: SGHTA and FQGNSA. There are 16 residues in the CDR3. The CDR3 DNA reads as TGTGCCAGCAGCACACCGGGACAGTCTTACAATCAGCCCCAGCATTTT. Protein: CASSTPGQSYNQPQHF.

By share of the sample, this clone is medium-sized (0.01 to 0.1%). This chain links TRBV29-1 with TRBJ2-3; D uncertain. V shed 3 bases and J shed 3 bases, with 4 bases lying between them. Germline V lookup: CDR1 SQVTM, CDR2 ANQGSEA. This CDR3 comprises 11 residues. CDR3 nucleotide sequence: TGCAGCGTTGATATGACAGATACGCAGTATTTT. It translates to CSVDMTDTQYF.

This chain joins TRBV7-9 and TRBJ2-1; TRBD1 agrees at 9 bases. Germline CDR1 SEHNR, CDR2 FQNEAQ (reference sequence). The CDR3 consists of 16 residues. V dropped 6 bases and J dropped 7; count of bases not matched to a gene: 13. The CDR3 nucleotides are TGTGCCAGCAGGCCGTCCGGGACAGGGAACCTGAATGAGCAGTTCTTC. Protein: CASRPSGTGNLNEQFF.

This chain links TRBV19 with TRBJ2-3; 9 bases are shared with TRBD2. The junction had 5 bases not matched to a gene; V was cut back by 4 bases and J by 3 bases. The CDR3 is 15 residues long. Germline V gene lookup returns CDR1 LNHDA and CDR2 SQIVND (reference sequence). This CDR3 reads CASSTPSGRTDTQYF. In nucleotides, the CDR3 is TGTGCCAGTAGTACCCCCAGCGGGAGGACAGATACGCAGTATTTT.

The chain employs TRBV25-1 and TRBJ2-3, with 8 bases lining up with TRBD2. This CDR3 contains 17 residues. Per the germline V gene, CDR1 is MGHDK and CDR2 is SYGVNS. Trimming at V came to 5 bases and at J to 0 bases, leaving 10 bases not matched to a gene. The CDR3 DNA reads TGTGCCAGCAGTCCAATAGGAGCGGGAGCTAGCACAGATACGCAGTATTTT. Residues: CASSPIGAGASTDTQYF.

The V gene is TRBV6-5, the J gene TRBJ1-6, with D maybe TRBD1 (6 bases). Germline V CDR1 and CDR2: MNHEY, SVGAGI. This CDR3 comprises 15 residues. V was cut by 6 bases and J by 7 bases, with 16 bases left in between. CDR3 in DNA: TGTGCCAGCAGGGGTGGACAGCAACTAAATTCACCCCTCCACTTT. Translating gives CASRGGQQLNSPLHF.

CDR3 bases: TGTGCCAGCAGTCAGGCAGCGGGGGGCGGTACAGATACGCAGTATTTT. Amino acids: CASSQAAGGGTDTQYF. The chain is built from TRBV28 and TRBJ2-3; 9 bases are shared with TRBD2. The ends lost 5 bases at V and 3 bases at J; junction bases unmatched: 9. The germline gives CDR1 MDHEN, CDR2 SYDVKM. The CDR3 is made up of 16 amino acids. The complete variable domain, with remaining parts taken from reference TRBV28 and TRBJ2-3, reads DVKVTQSSRYLVKRTGEKVFLECVQDMDHENMFWYRQDPGLGLRLIYFSYDVKMKEKGDIPEGYSVSREKKERFSLILESASTNQTSMYLCASSQAAGGGTDTQYFGPGTRLTVL.

DNA for the CDR3: TGTGCCACCAGTGATCCTTGGGACAGCCACACAGATACGCAGTATTTT. Residues: CATSDPWDSHTDTQYF. The chain joins TRBV24-1 to TRBJ2-3, with 7 bases that match TRBD1. Losses at the gene ends were 3 bases for V and 2 bases for J; bases not matched to a gene: 7. Germline-derived CDR1 and CDR2 are KGHDR and SFDVKD. The CDR3 is made up of 16 amino acids.

The chain links TRBV6-4 to TRBJ1-6; D remains unclear. This CDR3 spans 14 amino acids. V was pared by 0 bases and J by 7 bases, with 7 bases between. Germline-derived CDR1 and CDR2 are MRHNA and SNTAGT. The CDR3 DNA follows: TGTGCCAGCAGTGACTCGAAACTGAATTCACCCCTCCACTTT. Protein product: CASSDSKLNSPLHF.

The chain combines TRBV5-4 with TRBJ2-3; a possible D gene is TRBD1 (6 bases). This CDR3 contains 15 residues. V gave up 2 bases and J gave up 0 bases, with 10 bases separating them. The germline CDR1 and CDR2 sequences are SGHNT and YYREEE (reference sequence). The chain's CDR3 is CASSFRQDSTDTQYF. DNA of the CDR3: TGTGCCAGCAGCTTCCGACAGGACAGCACAGATACGCAGTATTTT.

The chain joins TRBV27 to TRBJ2-3; no firm D call. V lost 3 bases to trimming and J lost 1 base, with 14 bases between them. Germline assignment: CDR1 MNHEY and CDR2 SMNVEV (reference sequence). This CDR3 has 16 amino acids. The CDR3, as DNA: TGTGCCAGCAGTTTGACTGATGTGGTCGGCACAGATACGCAGTATTTT. Translating it yields CASSLTDVVGTDTQYF.

The chain recombines TRBV11-2 with TRBJ2-3; 7 nucleotides line up with TRBD2. The CDR3 runs to 16 residues. The V segment lost 5 bases and the J segment 1 base; nucleotides outside the gene matches: 9. Germline V CDR1 and CDR2: SGHAT, FQNNGV. CDR3: CASSLGRLHGTDTQYF. In DNA, the CDR3 is TGTGCCAGCAGCCTCGGGAGGCTACACGGCACAGATACGCAGTATTTT.